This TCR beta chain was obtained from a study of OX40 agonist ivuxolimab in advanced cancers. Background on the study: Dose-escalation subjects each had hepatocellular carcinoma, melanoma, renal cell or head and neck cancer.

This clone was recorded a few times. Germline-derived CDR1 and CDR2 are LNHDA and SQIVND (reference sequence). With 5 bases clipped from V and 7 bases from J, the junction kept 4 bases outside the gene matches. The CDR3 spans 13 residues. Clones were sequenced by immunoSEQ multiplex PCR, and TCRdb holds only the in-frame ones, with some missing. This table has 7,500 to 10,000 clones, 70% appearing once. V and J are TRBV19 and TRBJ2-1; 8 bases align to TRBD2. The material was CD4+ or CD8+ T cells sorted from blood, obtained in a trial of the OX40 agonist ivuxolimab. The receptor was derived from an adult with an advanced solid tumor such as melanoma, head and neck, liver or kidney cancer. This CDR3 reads CASSFAGGNEQFF. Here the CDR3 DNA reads TGTGCCAGTAGTTTCGCGGGGGGTAATGAGCAGTTCTTC.